The entry below gives a single T cell receptor (beta chain) sequence along with its context. Its antigen is as yet unknown. The sample originates from a study of cytomegalovirus exposure and HLA in healthy donors. Study findings and constraints: Per published reports, the classifier diagnosed cytomegalovirus status with high specificity and sensitivity. A list of around 160 TCR beta chains associated with cytomegalovirus was given. The CMV antigen specificity of three CMV-associated chains was confirmed through in vitro analysis.

Germline loops: CDR1 KGHSH, CDR2 LQKENI. V dropped 3 bases and J dropped 12 bases, with 18 bases sitting between them. The CDR3 has 14 amino acids. Generated by immunoSEQ multiplex PCR, the TCRdb table keeps only in-frame clones and is missing some. The sample records roughly 130,000 clones, 88% being singletons. V usage is TRBV18 and J usage is TRBJ2-1; the D is unclear. The TCR was taken from a young man in good health and CMV-seronegative. Input material: PBMCs. In DNA, the CDR3 is TGTGCCAGCTCACCTCTTCCCGACCGCCGCGGGCAGTTCTTC. It encodes CASSPLPDRRGQFF. The full variable domain, with the rest looked up from reference TRBV18 and TRBJ2-1, is NAGVMQNPRHLVRRRGQEARLRCSPMKGHSHVYWYRQLPEEGLKFMVYLQKENIIDESGMPKERFSAEFPKEGPSILRIQQVVRGDSAAYFCASSPLPDRRGQFFGPGTRLTVL.